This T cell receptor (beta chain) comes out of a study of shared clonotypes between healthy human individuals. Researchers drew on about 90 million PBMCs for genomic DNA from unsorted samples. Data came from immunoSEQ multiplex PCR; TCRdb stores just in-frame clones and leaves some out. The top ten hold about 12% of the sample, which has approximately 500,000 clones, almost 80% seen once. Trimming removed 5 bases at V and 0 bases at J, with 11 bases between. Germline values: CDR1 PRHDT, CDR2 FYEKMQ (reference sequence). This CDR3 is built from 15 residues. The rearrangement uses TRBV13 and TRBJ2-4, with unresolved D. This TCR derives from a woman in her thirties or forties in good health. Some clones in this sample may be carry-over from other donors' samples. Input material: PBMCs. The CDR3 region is CASSPPQLAKNIQYF. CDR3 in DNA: TGTGCCAGCAGCCCCCCCCAGCTAGCCAAAAACATTCAGTACTTC.